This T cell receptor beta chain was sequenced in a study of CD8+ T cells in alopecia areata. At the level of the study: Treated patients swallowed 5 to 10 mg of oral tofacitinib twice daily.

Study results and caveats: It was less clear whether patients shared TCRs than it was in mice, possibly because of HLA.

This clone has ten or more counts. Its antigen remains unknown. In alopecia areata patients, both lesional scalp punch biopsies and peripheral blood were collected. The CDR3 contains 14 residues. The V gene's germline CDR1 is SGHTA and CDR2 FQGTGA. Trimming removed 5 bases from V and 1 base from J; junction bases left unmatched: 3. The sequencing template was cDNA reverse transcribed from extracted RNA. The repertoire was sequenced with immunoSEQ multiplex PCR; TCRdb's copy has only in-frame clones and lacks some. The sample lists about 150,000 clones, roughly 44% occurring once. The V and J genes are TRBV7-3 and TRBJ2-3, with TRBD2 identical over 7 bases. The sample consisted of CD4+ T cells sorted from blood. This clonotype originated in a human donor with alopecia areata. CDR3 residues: CASSGLGGTDTQYF. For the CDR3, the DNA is TGTGCCAGCAGCGGACTAGGGGGCACAGATACGCAGTATTTT.